Below, one T cell receptor beta chain is given with its context. The source of the sample is a study of blood T cell repertoires in COVID-19. The protocol was immunoSEQ multiplex PCR, while the TCRdb copy is restricted to in-frame clones and leaves out a portion. The sample carries about 400,000 clones, roughly 87% recorded once. V trimming: 11 bases; J trimming: 8 bases; junction bases outside the gene matches: 13. The germline V gene encodes CDR1 SGHVS and CDR2 FQNEAQ. This CDR3 spans 13 amino acids. This chain connects TRBV7-8 to TRBJ1-2, with 8 nucleotides matching TRBD1. The clonotype originates from a woman in her thirties who had recovered from COVID-19. The sample taken for sequencing was PBMCs or T cells enriched from blood (not recorded which). The CDR3 DNA reads TGTGCCGGCTCGGCAGGGGGCTCAGAAGGCTACACCTTC. It translates to CAGSAGGSEGYTF.